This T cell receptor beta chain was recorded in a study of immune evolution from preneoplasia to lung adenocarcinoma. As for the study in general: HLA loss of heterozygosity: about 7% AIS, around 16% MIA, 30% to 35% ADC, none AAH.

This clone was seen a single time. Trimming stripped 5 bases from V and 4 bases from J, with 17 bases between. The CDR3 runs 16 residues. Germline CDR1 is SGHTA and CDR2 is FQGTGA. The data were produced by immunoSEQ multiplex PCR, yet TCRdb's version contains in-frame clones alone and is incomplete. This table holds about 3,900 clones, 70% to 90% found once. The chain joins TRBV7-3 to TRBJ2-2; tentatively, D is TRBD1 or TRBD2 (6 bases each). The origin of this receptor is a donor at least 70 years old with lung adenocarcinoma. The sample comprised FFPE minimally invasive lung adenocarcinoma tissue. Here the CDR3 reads CASSPRAGTSTGELFF. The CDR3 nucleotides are TGTGCCAGCAGCCCGCGCGCGGGGACAAGCACCGGGGAGCTGTTTTTT.